The rows below give T cell receptor beta chains drawn from one sample of a study of blood T cell repertoires in COVID-19. Only in-frame clones appear in the TCRdb table, and some are missing; sequencing was by immunoSEQ multiplex PCR. Altogether around 280,000 clones are present, approximately 88% being singletons, with the ten largest covering 5.5% to 7%. Source material: PBMCs or T cells enriched from blood (not recorded which). The receptors were gathered from a woman aged 40 to 50 who had recovered from COVID-19. Both conserved end residues are part of each CDR3.

TRBJ1-2,TRBV3-1/TRBV3-2,CASSPRTGGTGYTF
TRBJ2-1,TRBV18,CASSPPQAGRAYNEQFF
TRBJ2-1,TRBV5-8,CASSLAPLALRSYNEQFF
TRBJ2-3,TRBV5-1,CASSLNSPDTQYF
TRBJ2-7,TRBV19,CASTPGQGAEQYF
TRBJ1-4,TRBV4-3,CASSQSGTGGNEKLFF
TRBJ2-1,TRBV6-5,CASSPTSPDLYEQFF
TRBJ2-5,TRBV9,CASSGNQREDPETQYF
TRBJ1-2,TRBV6-6,CASRLRTDGYTF
TRBJ2-6,TRBV19,CASTGGANVLTF
TRBJ1-5,TRBV19,CASGGQGADSNQPQHF
TRBJ1-1,TRBV2,CASSDLLFYTEAFF
TRBJ2-6,TRBV6-5,CASSYSGSTGANVLTF
TRBJ2-4,TRBV5-1,CASSLGGANQNIQYF
TRBJ1-1,TRBV19,CASPPYPLPGQGVSTEAFF
TRBJ2-2,TRBV29-1,CSADRGHTGELFF
TRBJ2-5,TRBV7-6,CASSSSQGETQYF
TRBJ2-5,TRBV3-1/TRBV3-2,CASSQDIKGLQGETQYF
TRBJ2-7,TRBV7-9,CASSGRDRPYEQYF
TRBJ1-2,TRBV28,CASSSGQFYGYTF
TRBJ2-7,TRBV9,CASSVDPGGSYEQYF
TRBJ2-1,TRBV4-2,CASSQASRDEQFF
TRBJ1-4,TRBV30,CAWNRQGEKLFF
TRBJ2-1,TRBV7-9,CARGGLAGNEQFF
TRBJ2-1,TRBV9,CASSVASGSAGEQFF
TRBJ2-7,TRBV7-2,CASSFFSYEQYF
TRBJ2-5,TRBV10-3,CAISGELAGQETQYF
TRBJ2-5,TRBV5-1,CASSLPGTAKQETQYF
TRBJ2-4,TRBV6-5,CASSQLPGQGNIQYF
TRBJ1-1,TRBV18,CASSPGQGLGEAFF
TRBJ1-5,TRBV7-2,CASSLTGLRGQPQHF
TRBJ2-7,TRBV28,CASSYRLAPYEQYF
TRBJ2-5,TRBV19,CASSTNFQETQYF
TRBJ2-7,TRBV18,CASSPRDFSEQYF
TRBJ1-2,TRBV7-8,CASSPRTGAYGYTF
TRBJ1-5,TRBV7-6,CASSPTTPGQGGQPQHF
TRBJ2-1,TRBV18,CASSPGAGGYNEQFF
TRBJ2-3,TRBV15,CATSGETSGRIDTQYF
TRBJ2-7,TRBV7-8,CASSHQGLDVWYEQYF
TRBJ2-7,TRBV27,CASSPVGGRGYEQYF
TRBJ1-5,TRBV18,CASSPASNNQPQHF
TRBJ2-1,TRBV5-1,CASNSAGSSYNEQFF
TRBJ2-6,TRBV18,CASSRRDSGANVLTF
TRBJ2-1,TRBV5-1,CASSLLGTSNNEQFF
TRBJ1-2,TRBV20-1,CSASNDRQNGYTF
TRBJ1-3,TRBV2,CASSEDRGKSGNTIYF
TRBJ2-3,TRBV6-5,CASTPSQTHHTQYF
TRBJ1-2,TRBV9,CASSPGPGQTYTF
TRBJ1-2,TRBV2,CASSEGSDYTF
TRBJ2-3,TRBV27,CASSYRALSNTQYF
TRBJ1-1,TRBV7-2,CASTLPGYGTEAFF
TRBJ2-5,TRBV5-1,CASSPHTGEGETQYF
TRBJ2-1,TRBV24-1,CATSAPLAGGPLVEQFF
TRBJ2-3,TRBV4-1,CASSRIEFDTQYF
TRBJ1-5,TRBV11-2,CASSSHRNQPQHF
TRBJ2-7,TRBV2,CASCPGQGSHEQYF
TRBJ1-5,TRBV6-4,CASSDPAGQGNFSQPQHF
TRBJ2-7,TRBV7-4,CASTIGEGGNEQYF
TRBJ1-1,TRBV5-1,CASSTGQSNTEAFF
TRBJ1-5,TRBV2,CASRTGTYQPQHF